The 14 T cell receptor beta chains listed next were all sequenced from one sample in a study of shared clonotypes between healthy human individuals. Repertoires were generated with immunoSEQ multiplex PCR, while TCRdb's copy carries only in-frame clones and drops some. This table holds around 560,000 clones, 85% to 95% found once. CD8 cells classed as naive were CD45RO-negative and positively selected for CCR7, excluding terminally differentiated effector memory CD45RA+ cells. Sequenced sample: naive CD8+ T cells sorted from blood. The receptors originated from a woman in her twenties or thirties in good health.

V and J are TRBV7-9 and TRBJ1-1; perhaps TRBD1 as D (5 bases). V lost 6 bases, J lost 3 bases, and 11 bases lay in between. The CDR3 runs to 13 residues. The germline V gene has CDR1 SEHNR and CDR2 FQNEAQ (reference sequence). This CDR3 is CASSWGWDTEAFF. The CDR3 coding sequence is TGTGCCAGCAGTTGGGGGTGGGACACTGAAGCTTTCTTT.

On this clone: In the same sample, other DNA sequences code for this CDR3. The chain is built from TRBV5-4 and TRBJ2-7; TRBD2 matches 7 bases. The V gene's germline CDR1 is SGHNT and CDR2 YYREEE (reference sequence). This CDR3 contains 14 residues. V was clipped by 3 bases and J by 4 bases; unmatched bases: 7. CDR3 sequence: CASSWGTGGYEQYF. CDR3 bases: TGTGCCAGCAGCTGGGGTACGGGGGGTTACGAGCAGTACTTC.

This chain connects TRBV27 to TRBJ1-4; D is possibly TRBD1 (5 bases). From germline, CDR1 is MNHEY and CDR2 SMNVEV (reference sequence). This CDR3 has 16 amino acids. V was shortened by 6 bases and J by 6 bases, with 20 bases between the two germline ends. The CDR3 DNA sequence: TGTGCCAGCAGCAAGGCCTGGGGCAACCTCCATGAAAAACTGTTTTTT. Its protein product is CASSKAWGNLHEKLFF.

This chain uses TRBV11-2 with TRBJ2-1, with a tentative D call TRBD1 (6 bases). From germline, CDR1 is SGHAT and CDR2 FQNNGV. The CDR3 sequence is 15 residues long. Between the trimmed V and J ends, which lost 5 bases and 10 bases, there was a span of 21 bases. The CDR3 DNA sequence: TGTGCCAGCAGCCCTGGGGCAGGGGAGTTGGGGGAGCAGTTCTTC. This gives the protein CASSPGAGELGEQFF.

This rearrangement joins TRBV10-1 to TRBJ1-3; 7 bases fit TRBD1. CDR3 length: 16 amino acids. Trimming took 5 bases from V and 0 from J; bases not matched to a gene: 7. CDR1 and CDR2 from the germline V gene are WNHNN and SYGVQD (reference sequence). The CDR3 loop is CASSYRDRSSGNTIYF. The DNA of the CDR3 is TGCGCCAGCAGTTACCGGGACAGAAGCTCTGGAAACACCATATATTTT.

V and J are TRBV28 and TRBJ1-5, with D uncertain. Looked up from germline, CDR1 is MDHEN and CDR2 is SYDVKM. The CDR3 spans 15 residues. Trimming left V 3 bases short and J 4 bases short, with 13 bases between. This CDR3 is CASSFPQVLNQPQHF. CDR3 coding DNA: TGTGCCAGCAGTTTCCCGCAGGTCCTTAATCAGCCCCAGCATTTT.

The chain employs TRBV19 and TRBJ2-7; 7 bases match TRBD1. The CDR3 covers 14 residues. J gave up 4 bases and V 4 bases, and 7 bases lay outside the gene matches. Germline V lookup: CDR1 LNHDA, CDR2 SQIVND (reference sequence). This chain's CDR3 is CASSSDRDRYEQYF. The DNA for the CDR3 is TGTGCCAGTAGTAGCGACAGGGATCGATACGAGCAGTACTTC.

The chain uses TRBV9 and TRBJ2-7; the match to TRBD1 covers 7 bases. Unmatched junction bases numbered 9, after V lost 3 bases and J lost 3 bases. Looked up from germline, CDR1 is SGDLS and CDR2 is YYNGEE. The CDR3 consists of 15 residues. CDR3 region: CASSAGTGTDYEQYF. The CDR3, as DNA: TGTGCCAGCAGCGCCGGAACCGGGACAGACTACGAGCAGTACTTC.

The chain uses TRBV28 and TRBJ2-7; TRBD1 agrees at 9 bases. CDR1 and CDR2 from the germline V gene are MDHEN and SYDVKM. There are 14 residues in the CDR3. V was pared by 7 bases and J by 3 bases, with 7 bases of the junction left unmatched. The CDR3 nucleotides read TGTGCCAGCAAGGGGGACAGGGCATACTACGAGCAGTACTTC. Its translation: CASKGDRAYYEQYF.

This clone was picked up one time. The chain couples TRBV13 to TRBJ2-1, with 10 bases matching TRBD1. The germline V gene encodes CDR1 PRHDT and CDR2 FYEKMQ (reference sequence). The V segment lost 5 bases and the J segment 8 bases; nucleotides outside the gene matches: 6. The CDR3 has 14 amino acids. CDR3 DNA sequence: TGTGCCAGCAGCCCCTGGGACAGGGGCGATGAGCAGTTCTTC. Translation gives CASSPWDRGDEQFF.

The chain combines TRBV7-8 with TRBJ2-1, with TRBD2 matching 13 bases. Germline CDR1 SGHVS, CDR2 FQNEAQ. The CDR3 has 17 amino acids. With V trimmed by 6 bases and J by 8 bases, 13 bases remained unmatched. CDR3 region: CASSRGLAGESWHEQFF. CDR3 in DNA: TGTGCCAGCAGTCGCGGACTAGCGGGAGAGTCTTGGCATGAGCAGTTCTTC.

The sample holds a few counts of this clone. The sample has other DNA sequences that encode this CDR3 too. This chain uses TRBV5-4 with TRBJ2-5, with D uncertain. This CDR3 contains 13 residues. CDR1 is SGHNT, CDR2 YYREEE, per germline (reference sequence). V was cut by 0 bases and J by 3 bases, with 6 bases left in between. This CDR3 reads CASSLESKETQYF. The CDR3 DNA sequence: TGTGCCAGCAGCTTGGAGTCCAAAGAGACCCAGTACTTC.

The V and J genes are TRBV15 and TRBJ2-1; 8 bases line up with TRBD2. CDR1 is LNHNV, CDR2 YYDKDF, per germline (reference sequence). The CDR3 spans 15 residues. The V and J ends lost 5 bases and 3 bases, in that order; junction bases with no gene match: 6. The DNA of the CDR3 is TGTGCCACCAGCTGGAGCGGGGGCCTCTACAATGAGCAGTTCTTC. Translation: CATSWSGGLYNEQFF.

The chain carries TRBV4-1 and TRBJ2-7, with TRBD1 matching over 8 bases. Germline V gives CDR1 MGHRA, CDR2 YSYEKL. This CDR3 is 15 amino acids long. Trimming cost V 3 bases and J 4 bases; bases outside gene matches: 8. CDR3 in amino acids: CASSQTGDAEYEQYF. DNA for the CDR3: TGCGCCAGCAGCCAGACAGGGGATGCAGAATACGAGCAGTACTTC.